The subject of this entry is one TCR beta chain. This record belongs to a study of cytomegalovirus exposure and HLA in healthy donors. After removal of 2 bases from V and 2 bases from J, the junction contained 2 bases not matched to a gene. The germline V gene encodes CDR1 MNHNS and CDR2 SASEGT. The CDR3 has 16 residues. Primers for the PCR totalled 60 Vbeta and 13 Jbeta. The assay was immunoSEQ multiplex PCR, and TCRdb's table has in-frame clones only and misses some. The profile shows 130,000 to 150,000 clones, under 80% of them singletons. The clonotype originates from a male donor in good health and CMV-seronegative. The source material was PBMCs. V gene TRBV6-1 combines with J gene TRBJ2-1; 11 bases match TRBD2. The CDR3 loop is CASSESSGGAYNEQFF. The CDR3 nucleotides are TGTGCCAGCAGTGAAAGTAGCGGGGGGGCCTACAATGAGCAGTTCTTC.